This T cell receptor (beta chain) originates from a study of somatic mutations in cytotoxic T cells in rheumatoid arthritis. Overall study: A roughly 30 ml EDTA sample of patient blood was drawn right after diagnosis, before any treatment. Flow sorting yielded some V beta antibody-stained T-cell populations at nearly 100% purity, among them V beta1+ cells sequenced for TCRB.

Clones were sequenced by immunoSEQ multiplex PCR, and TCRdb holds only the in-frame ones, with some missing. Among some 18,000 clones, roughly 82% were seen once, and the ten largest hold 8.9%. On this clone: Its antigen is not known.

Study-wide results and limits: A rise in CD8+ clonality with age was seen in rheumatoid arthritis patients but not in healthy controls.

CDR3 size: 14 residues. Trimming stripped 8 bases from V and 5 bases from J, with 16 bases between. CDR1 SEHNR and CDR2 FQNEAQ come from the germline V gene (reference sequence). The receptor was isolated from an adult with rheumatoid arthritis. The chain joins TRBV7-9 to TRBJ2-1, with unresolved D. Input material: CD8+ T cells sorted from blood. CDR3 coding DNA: TGTGCCAGCTGTGGGCAGACTCAAAACAATGAGCAGTTCTTC. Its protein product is CASCGQTQNNEQFF.